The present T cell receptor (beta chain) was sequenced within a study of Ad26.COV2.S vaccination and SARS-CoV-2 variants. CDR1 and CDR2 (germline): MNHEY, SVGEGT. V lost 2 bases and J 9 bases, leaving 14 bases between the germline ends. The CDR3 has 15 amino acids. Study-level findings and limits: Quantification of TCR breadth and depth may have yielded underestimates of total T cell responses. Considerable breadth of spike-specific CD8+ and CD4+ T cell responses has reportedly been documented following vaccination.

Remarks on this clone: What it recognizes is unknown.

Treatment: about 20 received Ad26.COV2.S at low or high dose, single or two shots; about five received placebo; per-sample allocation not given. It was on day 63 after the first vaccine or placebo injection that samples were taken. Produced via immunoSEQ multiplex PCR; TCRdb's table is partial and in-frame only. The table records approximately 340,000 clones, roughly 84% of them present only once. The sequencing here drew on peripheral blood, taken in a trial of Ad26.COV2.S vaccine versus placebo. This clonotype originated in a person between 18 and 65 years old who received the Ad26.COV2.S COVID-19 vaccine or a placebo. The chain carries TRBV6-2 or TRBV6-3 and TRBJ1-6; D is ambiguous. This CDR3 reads CASSYQPGYASPLHF. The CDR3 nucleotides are TGTGCCAGCAGTTACCAACCGGGATATGCTTCACCCCTCCACTTT.